This is a list of T cell receptor beta chains from one sample in a study of patients and donors after allogeneic stem cell transplantation. MiXCR, run by TCRdb on the RT-PCR reads, gives a single entry per CDR3 protein. The sample lists hundreds of thousands of distinct CDR3 sequences, 16% occurring once. Material for sequencing was blood, either unsorted or a sorted T cell fraction (not recorded which). The receptors derive from a human donor who was either an allogeneic HSCT recipient or a stem cell or donor lymphocyte infusion donor (not recorded which). It is not recorded whose cells these are; they may come from a transplant donor. Both conserved end residues are part of each CDR3. D genes are given only for firm matches. Clone size is not always given. Where it is, it says once, few, many or a class for expanded clones.

NA	TRBV2	NA	TRBJ1-5	TGTGCCAGCAGTGAGGTGGGGGTCGGTAATCAGCCCCAGCATTTT	CASSEVGVGNQPQHF
few	TRBV6-1	TRBD2	TRBJ2-7	TGTGCCAGCAGTGCTAGCGGGGGGACGTACGAGCAGTACTTC	CASSASGGTYEQYF
few	TRBV20-1	TRBD2	TRBJ2-5	TGCAGTGCTAGGCGGGAGGGCCGGCAAGAGACCCAGTACTTC	CSARREGRQETQYF
NA	TRBV7-9	NA	TRBJ2-5	TGTGCCAGCAGCTTAGAGGTTAATCAAGAGACCCAGTACTTC	CASSLEVNQETQYF
NA	TRBV24-1	TRBD1	TRBJ1-4	TGTGCCACCAGTGACCCCGGGACAGGGAATGAAAAACTGTTTTTT	CATSDPGTGNEKLFF
many	TRBV11-2	NA	TRBJ1-2	TGTGCCAGCAGCCCCGAGCCAGTATTAACCTATGGCTACACCTTC	CASSPEPVLTYGYTF
NA	TRBV5-1	TRBD1	TRBJ2-5	TGCGCCAGCAGCTTTTCGGGACAGCAAGAGACCCAGTACTTC	CASSFSGQQETQYF
many	TRBV5-1	TRBD2	TRBJ2-3	TGCGCCAGCAGCAGCGGGAGGGGCACAGATACGCAGTATTTT	CASSSGRGTDTQYF
NA	TRBV19	TRBD1	TRBJ1-2	TGTGCCAGTAGACCAGTGACAGGGTCCTATGGCTACACCTTC	CASRPVTGSYGYTF
NA	TRBV7-2	TRBD2	TRBJ2-2	TGTGCCAGCAGCCCCCGTTATAGCGGGGGGACGGCCGGGGAGCTGTTTTTT	CASSPRYSGGTAGELFF
few	TRBV10-3	TRBD1	TRBJ1-5	TGTGCCATCAGTGAGTCTCCCGACAGGGACAATAATCAGCCCCAGCATTTT	CAISESPDRDNNQPQHF
few	TRBV12-5	NA	TRBJ2-4	TGTGCTAGTGGTTTGGTAGTGAGGGGGTCCAAAAACATTCAGTACTTC	CASGLVVRGSKNIQYF
few	TRBV20-1	TRBD2	TRBJ2-7	TGCAGTGCTAGACACGGACTAGACTACGAGCAGTACTTC	CSARHGLDYEQYF
NA	TRBV2	TRBD2	TRBJ2-2	TGTGCCAGCAGTGAACGATCTAGGACTAGCGGGAACACCGGGGAGCTGTTTTTT	CASSERSRTSGNTGELFF
NA	TRBV6-1	NA	TRBJ2-1	TGTGCCAGCAGGGGTAGTATCCATGAGCAGTTCTTC	CASRGSIHEQFF
few	TRBV4-3	TRBD1	TRBJ1-2	TGCGCCAGCAGCCAAGGTGACCGGGACAGCCACTATGGCTACACCTTC	CASSQGDRDSHYGYTF
NA	TRBV7-8	NA	TRBJ2-7	TGTGCCAGCAGCTTAAGGCAGGCCCTCTCCTACGAGCAGTACTTC	CASSLRQALSYEQYF
few	TRBV20-1	NA	TRBJ2-6	TGCAGTGCTAGAGCCGCTTGGAGCTCTGGGGCCAACGTCCTGACTTTC	CSARAAWSSGANVLTF
few	TRBV12-3/TRBV12-4	NA	TRBJ1-2	TGTGCCAGCAGTTTCGGTTGGGGAACAGAAAGGGCCTATGGCTACACCTTC	CASSFGWGTERAYGYTF
few	TRBV2	TRBD2	TRBJ2-1	TGTGCCAGCAGTGCGTCCCGACTAGCGGGAGACTACAATGAGCAGTTCTTC	CASSASRLAGDYNEQFF
many	TRBV11-2	TRBD1	TRBJ1-1	TGTGCCAGCAGCTTATTGTTTAAGACGACAGGGATGATGAACACTGAAGCTTTCTTT	CASSLLFKTTGMMNTEAFF
NA	TRBV7-2	NA	TRBJ2-7	TGTGCCAGCAGCTCCCAACCCGCATACGAGCAGTACTTC	CASSSQPAYEQYF
NA	TRBV18	NA	TRBJ2-4	TGTGCCAGCTCACCATCGGGGTCCCCTATAAACATTCAGTACTTC	CASSPSGSPINIQYF
NA	TRBV14	NA	TRBJ2-5	TGTGCCAGCAGCCAAGACGGAAGATTGTACCAAGAGACCCAGTACTTC	CASSQDGRLYQETQYF
few	TRBV4-1	NA	TRBJ1-3	TGCGCCAGCAGCCAGGGGGGATACTCTGGAAACACCATATATTTT	CASSQGGYSGNTIYF
few	TRBV4-1	TRBD1	TRBJ2-2	TGCGCCAGCAGCCAAGATTGGAGACAGGGTTTATTCGCGAACACCGGGGAGCTGTTTTTT	CASSQDWRQGLFANTGELFF
few	TRBV3-1	NA	TRBJ2-2	TGTGCCAGCAGCAGGGGGGCTAAGAACACCGGGGAGCTGTTTTTT	CASSRGAKNTGELFF
NA	TRBV19	TRBD2	TRBJ2-4	TGTGCCAGTAGTATGAGACTAGCCGGGATGGGAGTGGCCAAAAACATTCAGTACTTC	CASSMRLAGMGVAKNIQYF
NA	TRBV9	NA	TRBJ2-3	TGTGCCAGCAGCCCCATCAACACAGATACGCATTATTTT	CASSPINTDTHYF
few	TRBV18	NA	TRBJ1-2	TGTGCCAGCTCACCAGCAGGGTTCCATGGCTACACCTTC	CASSPAGFHGYTF
NA	TRBV30	NA	TRBJ1-4	TGTGCCTGGGGGAGACTTCAAAAACTGTTTTTT	CAWGRLQKLFF